This entry lists 10 T cell receptor beta chains sequenced from one sample in a study of cytomegalovirus exposure and HLA in healthy donors. The primer mix had 60 Vbeta and 13 Jbeta primers. TCRdb keeps only in-frame clones here, not all; method: immunoSEQ multiplex PCR. Among 95,000 to 150,000 clones listed, under 20% were seen once. Sequences were obtained from PBMCs. These receptor sequences come from a female donor in good health and CMV-seropositive.

This clone appeared a few times. This rearrangement joins TRBV6-5 to TRBJ2-5; 9 nucleotides align to TRBD1. The CDR3 has 14 residues. In germline, CDR1 is MNHEY, CDR2 SVGAGI. The V gene end was trimmed by 5 bases and the J gene end by 5 bases; junction bases not matched to a gene: 6. The CDR3 loop is CASSAGTGSETQYF. DNA for the CDR3: TGTGCCAGCAGTGCCGGGACAGGGTCGGAGACCCAGTACTTC.

Only a few counts were recorded for this clone. The chain employs TRBV9 and TRBJ2-1; 7 nucleotides align to TRBD2. The CDR3 runs to 16 residues. V shed 1 base and J 8 bases; nucleotides not matched to a gene: 12. From germline, CDR1 is SGDLS and CDR2 YYNGEE. CDR3 sequence: CASSVLGRGYLDEQFF. In nucleotides, the CDR3 is TGTGCCAGCAGCGTACTCGGGCGGGGGTACCTGGATGAGCAGTTCTTC.

There are a few counts of this clone. The V gene is TRBV2, the J gene TRBJ1-2, with 7 positions matching TRBD1. V gave up 6 bases and J gave up 5 bases; unmatched junction bases: 9. CDR1 and CDR2 (germline): SNHLY, FYNNEI. CDR3 length: 14 amino acids. In DNA form, the CDR3 reads TGTGCCAGCAGAGGGACAGAAGGGAGTTATGGCTACACCTTC. Amino acids: CASRGTEGSYGYTF.

This clone was seen more than once but under ten times. The chain carries TRBV5-4 and TRBJ2-1; 9 bases map to TRBD1. V trimming: 0 bases; J trimming: 5 bases; junction bases outside the gene matches: 3. Germline V gene data show CDR1 as SGHNT and CDR2 as YYREEE (reference sequence). The CDR3 extends over 15 amino acids. CDR3 amino acids: CASSLVDRGNNEQFF. In DNA form, the CDR3 reads TGTGCCAGCAGCTTGGTGGACAGGGGAAACAATGAGCAGTTCTTC.

This clone was seen a few times. This chain links TRBV5-4 with TRBJ2-5; 7 nucleotides match TRBD2. The CDR3 runs 14 residues. Germline loops: CDR1 SGHNT, CDR2 YYREEE (reference sequence). The J segment lost 5 bases and the V segment lost 4 bases, leaving 8 bases of the junction unmatched. The CDR3, as DNA: TGTGCCAGCAGCCCGTCGGGGGGAGTGGAGACCCAGTACTTC. Translating it yields CASSPSGGVETQYF.

J is TRBJ2-7 and V is TRBV15; 9 bases fit TRBD2. CDR3 size: 15 residues. V lost 4 bases and J lost 2; bases outside the gene matches: 6. The germline V gene has CDR1 LNHNV and CDR2 YYDKDF (reference sequence). The CDR3 protein is CATSTASGVTYEQYF. For the CDR3, the DNA is TGTGCCACCAGCACCGCTAGCGGGGTAACCTACGAGCAGTACTTC.

V and J are TRBV5-1 and TRBJ2-3; TRBD2 matches 8 bases. The ends lost 0 bases at V and 5 bases at J; junction bases unmatched: 8. This CDR3 is 16 amino acids long. Germline loops: CDR1 SGHRS, CDR2 YFSETQ. The CDR3 spells CASSLVAAGGGDTQYF. DNA of the CDR3: TGCGCCAGCAGCTTGGTAGCGGCGGGAGGAGGAGATACGCAGTATTTT.

The chain employs TRBV4-3 and TRBJ1-2; TRBD1 might be the D (5 bases). Trimming pared 1 base from V and 4 bases from J, leaving 10 bases between. CDR3 size: 14 residues. Germline CDR1 and CDR2: LGHNA and YSLEER. The CDR3: CASSQGQGSYGYTF. The CDR3 DNA follows: TGCGCCAGCAGCCAAGGTCAGGGTAGCTATGGCTACACCTTC.

The rearrangement uses TRBV19 and TRBJ1-1; D perhaps matches TRBD1 (6 bases). Looked up from germline, CDR1 is LNHDA and CDR2 is SQIVND (reference sequence). The CDR3 has 14 amino acids. Trimming left V 7 bases short and J 5 bases short, with 17 bases between. The CDR3 nucleotides read TGTGCCAGTACCCTTAGGGGGGAGGGGACTGAAGCTTTCTTT. Translation gives CASTLRGEGTEAFF.

The chain links TRBV5-1 to TRBJ1-2; weak D call: TRBD1 (5 bases). CDR1 is SGHRS, CDR2 YFSETQ, per germline. The CDR3 spans 12 residues. The V and J ends lost 0 bases and 7 bases respectively, with 7 bases between them. The CDR3 bases are TGCGCCAGCAGCTTGGTGCAGGGTGGCTACACCTTC. Protein sequence: CASSLVQGGYTF. Full variable domain (remainder filled in from reference TRBV5-1 and TRBJ1-2): KAGVTQTPRYLIKTRGQQVTLSCSPISGHRSVSWYQQTPGQGLQFLFEYFSETQRNKGNFPGRFSGRQFSNSRSEMNVSTLELGDSALYLCASSLVQGGYTFGSGTRLTVV.